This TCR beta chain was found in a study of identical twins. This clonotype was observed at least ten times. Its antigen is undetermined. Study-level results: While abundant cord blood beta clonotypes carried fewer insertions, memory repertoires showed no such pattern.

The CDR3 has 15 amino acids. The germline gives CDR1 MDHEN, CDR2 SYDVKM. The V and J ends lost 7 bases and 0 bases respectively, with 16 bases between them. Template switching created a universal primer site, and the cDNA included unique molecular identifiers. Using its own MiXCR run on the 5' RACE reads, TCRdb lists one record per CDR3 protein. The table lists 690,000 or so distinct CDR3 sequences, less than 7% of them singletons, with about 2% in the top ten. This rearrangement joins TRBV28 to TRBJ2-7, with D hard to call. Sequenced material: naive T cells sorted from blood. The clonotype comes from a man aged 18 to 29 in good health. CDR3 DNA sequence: TGTGCCAGCACTCCCGGCTCAGTGAGCTCCTACGAGCAGTACTTC. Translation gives CASTPGSVSSYEQYF.